This T cell receptor (beta chain) was captured by sequencing in a study of blood T cell repertoires in COVID-19. Looking at the study overall: T cells, B-cell-depleted T cells, or PBMCs supplied cDNA or gDNA.

This clone was detected a few times. Germline V gene lookup returns CDR1 SGHTA and CDR2 FQGNSA. The CDR3 is 15 residues long. V shed 3 bases and J 5 bases; nucleotides not matched to a gene: 4. Original data processing: Reference gene primer amplification gave nucleated cell count estimates. Only in-frame clones appear in the TCRdb table, and some are missing; sequencing was by immunoSEQ multiplex PCR. V and J calls plus clone size are reproduced from that table; the DNA served to infer D and trimming. The data show 84,000 or so clones, around 88% seen once. Sample: peripheral blood. The source is an older man with active or convalescent COVID-19. V and J are TRBV7-2 and TRBJ2-2; 9 bases map to TRBD1. The CDR3 sequence: CASSFGQGRTGELFF. CDR3 DNA: TGTGCCAGCAGCTTCGGACAGGGGAGGACCGGGGAGCTGTTTTTT. The full variable domain, with the rest looked up from reference TRBV7-2 and TRBJ2-2, is GAGVSQSPSNKVTEKGKDVELRCDPISGHTALYWYRQSLGQGLEFLIYFQGNSAPDKSGLPSDRFSAERTGGSVSTLTIQRTQQEDSAVYLCASSFGQGRTGELFFGEGSRLTVL.